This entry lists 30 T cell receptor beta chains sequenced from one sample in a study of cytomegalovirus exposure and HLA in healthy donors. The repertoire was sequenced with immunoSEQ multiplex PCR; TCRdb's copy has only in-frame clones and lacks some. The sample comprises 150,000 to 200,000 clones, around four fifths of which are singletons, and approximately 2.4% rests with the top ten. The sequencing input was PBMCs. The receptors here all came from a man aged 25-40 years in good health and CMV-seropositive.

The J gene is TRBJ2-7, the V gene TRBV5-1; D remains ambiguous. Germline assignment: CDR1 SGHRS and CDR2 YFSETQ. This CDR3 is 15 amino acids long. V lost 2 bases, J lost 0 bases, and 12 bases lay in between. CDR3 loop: CASSFSFESSYEQYF. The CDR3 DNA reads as TGCGCCAGCAGCTTCTCGTTCGAGAGCTCCTACGAGCAGTACTTC.

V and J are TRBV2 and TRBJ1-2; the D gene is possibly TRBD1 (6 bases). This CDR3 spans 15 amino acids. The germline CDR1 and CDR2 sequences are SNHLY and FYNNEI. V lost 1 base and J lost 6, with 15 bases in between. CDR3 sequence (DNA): TGTGCCAGCAGTGAAGGGGGGCAGGAATTCAATGGCTACACCTTC. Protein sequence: CASSEGGQEFNGYTF.

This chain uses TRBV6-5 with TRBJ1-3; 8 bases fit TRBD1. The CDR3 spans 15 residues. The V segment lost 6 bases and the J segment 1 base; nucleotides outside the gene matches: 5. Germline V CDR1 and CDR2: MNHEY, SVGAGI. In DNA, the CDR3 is TGTGCCAGCAGCCGACGGACAGGGTCTGGAAACACCATATATTTT. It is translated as CASSRRTGSGNTIYF.

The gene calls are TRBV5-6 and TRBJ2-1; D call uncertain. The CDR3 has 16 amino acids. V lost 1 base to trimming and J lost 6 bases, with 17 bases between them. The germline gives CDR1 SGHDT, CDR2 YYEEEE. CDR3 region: CASSLKAQWAFNEQFF. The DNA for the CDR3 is TGTGCCAGCAGCTTGAAAGCACAATGGGCGTTCAATGAGCAGTTCTTC.

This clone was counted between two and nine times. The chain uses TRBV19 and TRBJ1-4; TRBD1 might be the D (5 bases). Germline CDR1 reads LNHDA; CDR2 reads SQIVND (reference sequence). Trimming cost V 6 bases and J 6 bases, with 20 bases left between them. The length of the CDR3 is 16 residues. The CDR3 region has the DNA TGTGCCAGTAGCCCCGGACGCGGTGAAGGGGATGAAAAACTGTTTTTT. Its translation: CASSPGRGEGDEKLFF.

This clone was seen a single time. The CDR3 loop reads CASTRPQGTQYF. The CDR3, as DNA: TGTGCCAGCACCCGACCCCAGGGGACCCAGTACTTC. The chain has TRBV2 and TRBJ2-5, with D tentatively TRBD1 (5 bases). Per germline, CDR1 SNHLY and CDR2 FYNNEI. The ends were cut back, 7 bases at V and 7 bases at J, with 13 bases in the middle. The CDR3 is 12 amino acids.

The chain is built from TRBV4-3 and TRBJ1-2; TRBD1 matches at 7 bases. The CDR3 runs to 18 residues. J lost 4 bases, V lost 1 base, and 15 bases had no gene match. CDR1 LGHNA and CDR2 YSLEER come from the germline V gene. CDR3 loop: CASSQAPLNPTGTYGYTF. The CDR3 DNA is TGCGCCAGCAGCCAAGCCCCCTTAAATCCGACAGGGACCTATGGCTACACCTTC.

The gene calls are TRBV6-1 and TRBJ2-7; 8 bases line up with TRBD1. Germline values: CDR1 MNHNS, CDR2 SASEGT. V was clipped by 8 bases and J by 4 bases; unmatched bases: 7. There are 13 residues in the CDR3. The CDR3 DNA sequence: TGTGCCAGCGAAACAGGGGGGAGGTACGAGCAGTACTTC. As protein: CASETGGRYEQYF.

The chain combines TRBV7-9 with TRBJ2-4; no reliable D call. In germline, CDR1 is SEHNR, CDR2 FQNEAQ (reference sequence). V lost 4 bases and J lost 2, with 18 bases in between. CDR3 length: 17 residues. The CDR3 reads CASSYNPMVETKNIQYF. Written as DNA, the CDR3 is TGTGCCAGCAGCTATAACCCGATGGTCGAGACCAAAAACATTCAGTACTTC.

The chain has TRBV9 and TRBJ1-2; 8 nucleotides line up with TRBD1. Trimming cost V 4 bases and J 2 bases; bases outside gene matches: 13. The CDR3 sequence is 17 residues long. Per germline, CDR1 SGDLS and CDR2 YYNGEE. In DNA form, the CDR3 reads TGTGCCAGCAGCTTAACCTTGGGACAGGAGTTAAACTATGGCTACACCTTC. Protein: CASSLTLGQELNYGYTF.

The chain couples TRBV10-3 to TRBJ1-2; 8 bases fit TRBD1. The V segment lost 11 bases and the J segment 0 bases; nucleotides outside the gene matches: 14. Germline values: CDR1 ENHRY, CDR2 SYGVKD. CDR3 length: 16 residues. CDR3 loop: CASTGTGEASNYGYTF. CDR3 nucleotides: TGTGCCTCCACCGGGACAGGCGAAGCCTCTAACTATGGCTACACCTTC.

The CDR3 protein is CASSDYRGSSTDTQYF. The CDR3 region has the DNA TGTGCCAGCAGCGACTACAGGGGTTCTAGCACAGATACGCAGTATTTT. This chain connects TRBV11-3 to TRBJ2-3; TRBD1 agrees at 7 bases. The V and J ends lost 5 bases and 0 bases, in that order; junction bases with no gene match: 8. The germline gives CDR1 SGHNT, CDR2 YENEEA. The CDR3 covers 16 residues.

CDR3 nucleotide sequence: TGTGCCAGTAGTATTCGCCATCAGCGAATGATTGAGAATGAGCAGTTCTTC. Translating gives CASSIRHQRMIENEQFF. The chain links TRBV19 to TRBJ2-1; D gene ambiguous. The V end lost 3 bases, the J end lost 7 bases, and 22 bases lay between the germline ends. The CDR3 contains 17 residues. CDR1 and CDR2 from the germline V gene are LNHDA and SQIVND (reference sequence).

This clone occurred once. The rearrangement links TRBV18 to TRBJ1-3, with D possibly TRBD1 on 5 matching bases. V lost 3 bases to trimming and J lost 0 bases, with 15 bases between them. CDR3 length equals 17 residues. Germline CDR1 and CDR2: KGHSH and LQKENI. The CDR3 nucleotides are TGTGCCAGCTCACCTAGGACAAACATCGTCTCTGGAAACACCATATATTTT. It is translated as CASSPRTNIVSGNTIYF.

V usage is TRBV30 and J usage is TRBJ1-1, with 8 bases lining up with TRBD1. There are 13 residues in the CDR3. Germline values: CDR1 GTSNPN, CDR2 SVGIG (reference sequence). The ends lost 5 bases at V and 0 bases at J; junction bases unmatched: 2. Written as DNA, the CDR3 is TGTGCCTGGCGGACAGGGTTGAACACTGAAGCTTTCTTT. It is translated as CAWRTGLNTEAFF.

The DNA of the CDR3 is TGTGCCAGCAGCTCCACAGGTTCGCACACTGAAGCTTTCTTT. Translation gives CASSSTGSHTEAFF. The chain uses TRBV7-2 and TRBJ1-1; maybe TRBD1 (5 bases). CDR1 SGHTA and CDR2 FQGNSA come from the germline V gene. The length of the CDR3 is 14 residues. The V end lost 4 bases, the J end lost 3 bases, and 12 bases lay between the germline ends.

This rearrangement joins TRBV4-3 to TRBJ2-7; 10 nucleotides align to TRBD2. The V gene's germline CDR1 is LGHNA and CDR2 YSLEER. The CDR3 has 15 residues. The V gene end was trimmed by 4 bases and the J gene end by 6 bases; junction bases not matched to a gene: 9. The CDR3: CASSLGALAGPEQYF. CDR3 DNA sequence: TGCGCCAGCAGCCTGGGGGCACTAGCGGGGCCCGAGCAGTACTTC.

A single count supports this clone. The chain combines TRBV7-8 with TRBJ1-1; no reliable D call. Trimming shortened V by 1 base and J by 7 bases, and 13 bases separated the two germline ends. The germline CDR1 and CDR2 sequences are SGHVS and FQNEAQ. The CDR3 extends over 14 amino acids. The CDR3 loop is CASSLVETSNEAFF. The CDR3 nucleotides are TGTGCCAGCAGCTTAGTGGAGACCTCAAATGAAGCTTTCTTT.

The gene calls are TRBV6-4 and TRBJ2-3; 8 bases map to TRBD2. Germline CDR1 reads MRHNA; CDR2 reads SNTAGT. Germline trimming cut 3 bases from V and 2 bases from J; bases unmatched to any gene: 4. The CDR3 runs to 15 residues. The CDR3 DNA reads TGTGCCAGCAGTGAGGGGCGGGGGGACACAGATACGCAGTATTTT. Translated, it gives CASSEGRGDTDTQYF.

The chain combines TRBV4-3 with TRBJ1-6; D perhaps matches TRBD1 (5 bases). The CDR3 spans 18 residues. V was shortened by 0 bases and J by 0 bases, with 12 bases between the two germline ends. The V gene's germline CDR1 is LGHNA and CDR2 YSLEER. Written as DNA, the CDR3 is TGCGCCAGCAGCCAAGATCGGGGAGGGGCCTCCTATAATTCACCCCTCCACTTT. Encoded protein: CASSQDRGGASYNSPLHF.

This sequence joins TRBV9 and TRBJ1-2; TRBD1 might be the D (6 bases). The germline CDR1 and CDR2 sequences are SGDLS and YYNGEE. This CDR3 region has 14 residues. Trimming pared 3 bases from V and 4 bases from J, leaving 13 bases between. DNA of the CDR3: TGTGCCAGCAGCGGGGGGCCGGTCATCTATGGCTACACCTTC. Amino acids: CASSGGPVIYGYTF.

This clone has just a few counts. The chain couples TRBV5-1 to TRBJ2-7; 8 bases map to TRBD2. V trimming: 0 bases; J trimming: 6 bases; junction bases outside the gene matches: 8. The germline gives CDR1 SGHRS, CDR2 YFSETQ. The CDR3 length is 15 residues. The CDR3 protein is CASSLAVSGVPEQYF. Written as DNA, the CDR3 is TGCGCCAGCAGCTTGGCGGTTAGCGGGGTCCCCGAGCAGTACTTC.

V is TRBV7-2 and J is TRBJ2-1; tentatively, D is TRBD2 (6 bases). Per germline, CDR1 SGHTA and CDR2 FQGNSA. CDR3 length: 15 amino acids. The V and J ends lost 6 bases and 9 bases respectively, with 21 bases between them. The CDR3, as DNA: TGTGCCAGCAGTCCTGACTCGTTCGCCGGGAGTGAGCAGTTCTTC. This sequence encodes CASSPDSFAGSEQFF.

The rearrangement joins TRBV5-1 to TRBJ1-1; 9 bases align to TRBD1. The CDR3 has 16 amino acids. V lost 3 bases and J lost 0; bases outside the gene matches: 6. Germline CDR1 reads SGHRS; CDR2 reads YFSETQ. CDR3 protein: CASSWGDRVMNTEAFF. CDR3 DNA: TGCGCCAGCAGCTGGGGGGACAGGGTAATGAACACTGAAGCTTTCTTT.

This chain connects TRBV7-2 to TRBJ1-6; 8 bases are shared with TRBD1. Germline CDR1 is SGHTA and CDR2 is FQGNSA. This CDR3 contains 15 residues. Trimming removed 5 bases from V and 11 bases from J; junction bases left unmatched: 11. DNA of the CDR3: TGTGCCAGCAGCACGGACGGACAGGGCCCCACACCCCTCCACTTT. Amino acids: CASSTDGQGPTPLHF.

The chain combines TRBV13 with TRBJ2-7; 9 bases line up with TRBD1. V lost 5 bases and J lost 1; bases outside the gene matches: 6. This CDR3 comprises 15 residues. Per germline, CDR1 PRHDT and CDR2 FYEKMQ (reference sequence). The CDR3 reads CASSSVGQGSYEQYF. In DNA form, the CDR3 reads TGTGCCAGCAGCAGCGTGGGACAGGGATCCTACGAGCAGTACTTC.

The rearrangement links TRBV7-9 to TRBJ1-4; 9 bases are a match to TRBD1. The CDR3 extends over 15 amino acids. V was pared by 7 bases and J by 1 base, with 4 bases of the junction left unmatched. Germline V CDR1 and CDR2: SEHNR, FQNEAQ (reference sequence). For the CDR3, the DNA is TGTGCCAGCACGGACAGGGGAGTAACTAATGAAAAACTGTTTTTT. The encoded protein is CASTDRGVTNEKLFF.

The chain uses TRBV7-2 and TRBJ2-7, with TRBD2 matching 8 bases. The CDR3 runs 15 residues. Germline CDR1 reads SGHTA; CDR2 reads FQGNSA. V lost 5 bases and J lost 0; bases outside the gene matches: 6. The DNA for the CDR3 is TGTGCCAGCAGCCCGTCTGGACTAGCCTCCTACGAGCAGTACTTC. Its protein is CASSPSGLASYEQYF.

For the CDR3, the DNA is TGTGCCAGCTCACCGACTAGCGGGGCCCACCCAGATACGCAGTATTTT. As protein: CASSPTSGAHPDTQYF. V and J are TRBV18 and TRBJ2-3, with 11 bases lining up with TRBD2. V lost 3 bases, J lost 4 bases, and 6 bases stayed unmatched. CDR3 size: 16 residues. Germline CDR1 reads KGHSH; CDR2 reads LQKENI.

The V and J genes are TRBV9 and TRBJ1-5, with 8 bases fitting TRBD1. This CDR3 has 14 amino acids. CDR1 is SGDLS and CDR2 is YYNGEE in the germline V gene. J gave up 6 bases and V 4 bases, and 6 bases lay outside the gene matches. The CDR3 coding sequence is TGTGCCAGCAGCTGGACAGGGAGCGGTCAGCCCCAGCATTTT. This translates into CASSWTGSGQPQHF.